The rows below give T cell receptor beta chains drawn from one sample of a study of blood T cell repertoires in COVID-19. The data were produced by immunoSEQ multiplex PCR, yet TCRdb's version contains in-frame clones alone and is incomplete. The table has 90,000 to 140,000 clones, approximately 82% seen once. Input material: peripheral blood. The receptors shown here come from a woman aged 80 or over with acute or convalescent COVID-19. Both conserved end residues are part of each CDR3. D genes are given only for firm matches. Size is omitted from some rows. Given values are once, few, many or a class for expanded clones.

clone size	V gene	D gene	J gene	CDR3 length	CDR3 DNA	CDR3 protein
NA	TRBV30	NA	TRBJ1-4	15	TGTGCCTGGAGTTTTCCGAGCGGCAGGAATGAAAAACTGTTTTTT	CAWSFPSGRNEKLFF
NA	TRBV10-2	NA	TRBJ1-1	11	TGCGCCAGCAGTCGGTACACTGAAGCTTTCTTT	CASSRYTEAFF
NA	TRBV24-1	TRBD2	TRBJ2-3	15	TGTGCCACCAGTGATCGACTAGCGGGATTAGATACGCAGTATTTT	CATSDRLAGLDTQYF
NA	TRBV24-1	NA	TRBJ2-3	15	TGTGCCACCAGTGCTGCTCAGAGGAGCACAGATACGCAGTATTTT	CATSAAQRSTDTQYF
NA	TRBV18	NA	TRBJ1-3	16	TGTGCCAGCTCACCTACTGGACTGCTCTCTGGAAACACCATATATTTT	CASSPTGLLSGNTIYF
NA	TRBV5-1	NA	TRBJ2-5	16	TGCGCCAGCAGCTCCCCCCCGGGCAGGGCCCAAGAGACCCAGTACTTC	CASSSPPGRAQETQYF
NA	TRBV10-1	NA	TRBJ1-1	13	TGCGCCAGCAGTGACCCCCAAAACACTGAAGCTTTCTTT	CASSDPQNTEAFF
once	TRBV7-8	NA	TRBJ1-2	15	TGTGCCAGCAGCTTGAGCGCAGGGTACGCCTATGGCTACACCTTC	CASSLSAGYAYGYTF
NA	TRBV10-2	TRBD2	TRBJ2-5	14	TGCGCCAGCAGCCTAGCGGGAGGGAGGGAGACCCAGTACTTC	CASSLAGGRETQYF
NA	TRBV7-9	NA	TRBJ1-2	16	TGTGCCAGCAGCTTAGAGGTTGGGGGCCAGGCTGCTGGCTACACCTTC	CASSLEVGGQAAGYTF
NA	TRBV27	NA	TRBJ1-1	14	TGTGCCAGCAGCCTAGGACAGATTAACACTGAAGCTTTCTTT	CASSLGQINTEAFF
NA	TRBV7-2	NA	TRBJ2-5	11	TGTGCCAGCCGGAGTGGAGAGACCCAGTACTTC	CASRSGETQYF
NA	TRBV6-6	NA	TRBJ2-5	14	TGTGCCAGCAGTTACTCGGACAGCCAAGAGACCCAGTACTTC	CASSYSDSQETQYF
NA	TRBV2	NA	TRBJ1-3	14	TGTGCCAGCAGAAACCGGGGGGCGGGAAACACCATATATTTT	CASRNRGAGNTIYF
NA	TRBV6-5	NA	TRBJ2-2	12	TGTGCCAGCGGGGGGGGCGCCGGGGAGCTGTTTTTT	CASGGGAGELFF
NA	TRBV5-1	TRBD1	TRBJ2-3	15	TGCGCCAGCAGCCCGGACAGGGTAGACACAGATACGCAGTATTTT	CASSPDRVDTDTQYF
once	TRBV12-5	TRBD1	TRBJ2-1	12	TGTGCTAGTGGTAGACAGGGAGTCGAGCAGTTCTTC	CASGRQGVEQFF
NA	TRBV9	TRBD1	TRBJ1-1	18	TGTGCCAGCAGCGTAGGGCCCTGGGACAGCGATATAAACACTGAAGCTTTCTTT	CASSVGPWDSDINTEAFF
NA	TRBV2	NA	TRBJ1-2	13	TGTGCCAGCAGTGAGAGGGCCCACTATGGCTACACCTTC	CASSERAHYGYTF
once	TRBV28	NA	TRBJ1-5	14	TGTGCCAGCAGTTTCGGGGACATCCATCAGCCCCAGCATTTT	CASSFGDIHQPQHF
NA	TRBV12-5	TRBD2	TRBJ2-1	14	TGTGCTAGTGTCGGGACTAGCGTCGACAATGAGCAGTTCTTC	CASVGTSVDNEQFF
NA	TRBV7-9	TRBD1	TRBJ1-1	13	TGTGCCACGACAGGGGGCCGGGACACTGAAGCTTTCTTT	CATTGGRDTEAFF
NA	TRBV7-9	TRBD2	TRBJ2-1	15	TGTGCCAGCAGCTTTTTGGGGGAGCGGGGCAATGAGCAGTTCTTC	CASSFLGERGNEQFF
NA	TRBV2	TRBD2	TRBJ2-3	14	TGTGCCAGCATGGGCGGGAGGGCCTCGTATACGCAGTATTTT	CASMGGRASYTQYF
few	TRBV7-8	TRBD1	TRBJ1-5	13	TGTGCCAGCAGCCCGGACAGGACCGGGCCCCAGCATTTT	CASSPDRTGPQHF
NA	TRBV2	TRBD2	TRBJ2-2	15	TGTGCCAGTGGACTAGCGGGAGGTTCCACCGGGGAGCTGTTTTTT	CASGLAGGSTGELFF
NA	TRBV7-9	NA	TRBJ1-4	14	TGTGCCAGCAGCTTATCGGCAGGCCGAGAAAAACTGTTTTTT	CASSLSAGREKLFF
NA	TRBV4-2	NA	TRBJ1-5	16	TGTGCCAGCAGCCAAGATCATTTTACGGGATATCAGCCCCAGCATTTT	CASSQDHFTGYQPQHF
NA	TRBV6-5	NA	TRBJ1-3	15	TGTGCCAGCAGTTACGGAGGGGACTCTGGAAACACCATATATTTT	CASSYGGDSGNTIYF
NA	TRBV5-1	NA	TRBJ2-2	14	TGCGCCAGCAGCTTGCAGGGGACCACCGGGGAGCTGTTTTTT	CASSLQGTTGELFF
once	TRBV27	TRBD1	TRBJ2-3	14	TGTGCCAGCAGCCCGGGGACAGGGTTGGATACGCAGTATTTT	CASSPGTGLDTQYF
NA	TRBV4-2	TRBD2	TRBJ2-5	16	TGTGCCAGCAGCCAAGTTTCTCTAGCGGGAGAAGAGACCCAGTACTTC	CASSQVSLAGEETQYF
NA	TRBV5-1	NA	TRBJ2-1	15	TGCGCCAGCAGCTTCGGACAAGGGGTATACAATGAGCAGTTCTTC	CASSFGQGVYNEQFF
NA	TRBV3-1/TRBV3-2	NA	TRBJ2-7	12	TGTGCCAGCAGCCAAGACACCTACGAGCAGTACTTC	CASSQDTYEQYF
NA	TRBV27	NA	TRBJ1-6	16	TGTGCCAGCAGTTTCCTCCGTGAGTACGGAGGTTCACCCCTCCACTTT	CASSFLREYGGSPLHF
NA	TRBV2	TRBD1	TRBJ1-2	14	TGTGCCAGCAGTGAAACCCGGACAGGGGGTGGCTACACCTTC	CASSETRTGGGYTF
NA	TRBV7-9	TRBD1	TRBJ1-6	14	TGTGCCAGCAGCTCCCGGACAGGGAATTCACCCCTCCACTTT	CASSSRTGNSPLHF